This entry lists 20 T cell receptor beta chains sequenced from one sample in a study of T-cell reconstitution after alpha-beta-depleted transplantation in children listed by TCRdb under 2016. The treatment or condition label here, explained by the study, means: allogeneic hematopoietic cell transplantation with graft depleted of TCRalphabeta T cells and CD19 B cells. Library preparation employed PCR. TCRdb lists the instrument as Illumina HiSeq 2500. TCR libraries were prepared with molecular barcoding, using unique molecular identifiers to normalize TCRbeta repertoire quantification. In-frame beta chains were kept once TCRdb had trimmed the public reads at Q25 with fastp and called clones with MiXCR. CDR3 protein duplicates are merged, each entry listing the most common genes and DNA. This sample holds 580,000 or so distinct CDR3 sequences; 23% were observed only once. The ten most abundant clones make up less than 15% of the sample.

This material consisted of PBMCs, mostly from graft donor cells, taken 360 days after TCRalphabeta/CD19-depleted stem cell transplant. Source of these receptors: a boy younger than two who had a stem cell transplant for acute myeloid leukemia, so the T cells may come from the graft donor.

The rearrangement joins TRBV20-1 to TRBJ2-7; D unclear. The CDR3 has 11 amino acids. Germline assignment: CDR1 DFQATT and CDR2 SNEGSKA (reference sequence). V lost 5 bases and J 3 bases, leaving 8 bases between the germline ends. The CDR3 DNA sequence: TGCAGTGCTGTGGACCGCTACGAGCAGTACGTC. Its translation: CSAVDRYEQYV.

This chain uses TRBV15 with TRBJ1-1, with D tentatively TRBD1 (6 bases). CDR1 is LNHNV, CDR2 YYDKDF, per germline (reference sequence). The CDR3 contains 16 residues. Trimming pared 5 bases from V and 5 bases from J, leaving 21 bases between. The CDR3 loop reads CATSSHGTGLRTEAFF. CDR3 sequence (DNA): TGTGCCACCAGCTCCCACGGCACAGGGTTGAGGACTGAAGCTTTCTTT.

The chain recombines TRBV12-3 or TRBV12-4 with TRBJ2-4; weak D call: TRBD2 (6 bases). With 3 bases removed from V and 5 bases from J, the gap between germline ends came to 17 bases. CDR3 size: 16 residues. Here the CDR3 reads CASSFYHPWRENIQYF. The CDR3 DNA is TGTGCCAGCAGTTTTTATCACCCGTGGAGGGAAAACATTCAGTACTTC.

This clonotype occurred many times. The chain joins TRBV20-1 to TRBJ2-3; no reliable D call. The length of the CDR3 is 11 residues. V was cut by 3 bases and J by 4 bases, with 5 bases left in between. CDR1 and CDR2 from the germline V gene are DFQATT and SNEGSKA (reference sequence). The CDR3 region is CSASSADTQYF. CDR3 DNA sequence: TGCAGTGCTAGCAGCGCAGATACGCAGTATTTT.

This clonotype has just one count. The chain links TRBV24-1 to TRBJ2-5, with D possibly matching TRBD1 (7 bases). V was pared by 0 bases and J by 2 bases, with 18 bases between. CDR1 and CDR2 (germline): KGHDR, SFDVKD. The CDR3 consists of 18 residues. CDR3 sequence: CATSDLRTGGGTQETQYF. Here the CDR3 DNA reads TGTGCCACCAGTGATTTGAGGACAGGTGGGGGGACACAAGAGACCCAGTACTTC.

This rearrangement joins TRBV19 to TRBJ2-5, with 9 bases lining up with TRBD1. This CDR3 is 15 amino acids long. V lost 8 bases and J lost 1; bases outside the gene matches: 8. CDR1 and CDR2 from the germline V gene are LNHDA and SQIVND (reference sequence). The CDR3 loop is CASAPRDRAQETQYF. Here the CDR3 DNA reads TGTGCCAGTGCACCTCGGGACAGGGCCCAAGAGACCCAGTACTTC. The full variable domain, its missing parts supplied by reference TRBV19 and TRBJ2-5, is DGGITQSPKYLFRKEGQNVTLSCEQNLNHDAMYWYRQDPGQGLRLIYYSQIVNDFQKGDIAEGYSVSREKKESFPLTVTSAQKNPTAFYLCASAPRDRAQETQYFGPGTRLLVL.

Comments on this clonotype: This may be a read error, as it is one base from a much larger clone. V gene TRBV7-2 combines with J gene TRBJ2-7; D perhaps matches TRBD1 (5 bases). V was trimmed by 4 bases and J by 11 bases, leaving 15 bases between them. The germline gives CDR1 SGHTA, CDR2 FQGNSA. The CDR3 runs to 12 residues. CDR3 sequence: CASSSTWGQKYF. The CDR3 DNA sequence: TGTGCCAGCAGCTCAACTTGGGGCCAGAAGTACTTC.

This clonotype was seen at least ten times. The CDR3 bases are TGTGCCAGCAGCAACCCTACGGAGACCCAGTACTTC. Its translation is CASSNPTETQYF. The V gene is TRBV6-2 or TRBV6-3, the J gene TRBJ2-5; D gene unclear. Trimming stripped 6 bases from V and 5 bases from J, with 10 bases between. This CDR3 comprises 12 residues. Germline V gene data show CDR1 as MNHEY and CDR2 as SVGEGT.

The CDR3 nucleotides are TGTGCCAGCAGCTTTCAGGGCGTATACAATGAGCAGTTCTTC. Protein: CASSFQGVYNEQFF. The chain uses TRBV5-6 and TRBJ2-1, with a weak D call TRBD1 (5 bases). The germline V and J ends were trimmed by 2 bases and 4 bases, with 10 bases remaining between them. The CDR3 spans 14 residues. Germline CDR1 is SGHDT and CDR2 is YYEEEE.

The chain joins TRBV20-1 to TRBJ2-5; no clear D gene. Germline assignment: CDR1 DFQATT and CDR2 SNEGSKA (reference sequence). The CDR3 has 13 residues. V was pared by 0 bases and J by 4 bases, with 9 bases between. CDR3: CSARDYPRETQYF. The CDR3, as DNA: TGCAGTGCTAGAGATTACCCCAGAGAGACCCAGTACTTC.

There are many counts of this clonotype. The chain combines TRBV27 with TRBJ1-1; D call uncertain. CDR1 and CDR2 (germline): MNHEY, SMNVEV (reference sequence). The V and J ends lost 7 bases and 4 bases respectively, with 13 bases between them. The CDR3 is 13 amino acids. The CDR3 sequence is CASTPRVGTEAFF. The CDR3 region has the DNA TGTGCCAGCACCCCCCGGGTCGGCACTGAAGCTTTCTTT.

The chain recombines TRBV20-1 with TRBJ2-7, with TRBD2 identical over 7 bases. Trimming at V came to 3 bases and at J to 3 bases, leaving 11 bases not matched to a gene. CDR1 and CDR2 (germline): DFQATT, SNEGSKA (reference sequence). The CDR3 runs 15 residues. CDR3: CSASSGGTGNYEQYF. CDR3 nucleotide sequence: TGCAGTGCTAGTTCGGGGGGAACCGGGAACTACGAGCAGTACTTC.

The gene calls are TRBV18 and TRBJ2-5; 8 nucleotides agree with TRBD2. Looked up from germline, CDR1 is KGHSH and CDR2 is LQKENI. J lost 2 bases, V lost 0 bases, and 8 bases had no gene match. CDR3 length equals 17 residues. The CDR3 here is CASSPPDRLARQETQYF. The CDR3 DNA follows: TGTGCCAGCTCACCACCCGACAGACTAGCGAGGCAAGAGACCCAGTACTTC.

The V and J genes are TRBV20-1 and TRBJ2-5; 7 bases are a match to TRBD1. Trimming took 3 bases from V and 5 from J; bases not matched to a gene: 3. This CDR3 comprises 12 residues. The germline gives CDR1 DFQATT, CDR2 SNEGSKA (reference sequence). The CDR3 DNA follows: TGCAGTGCTAGTCTCAGGGGGGAGACCCAGTACTTC. It yields the protein CSASLRGETQYF.

In this sample, this clonotype turned up many times. The chain combines TRBV29-1 with TRBJ2-1, with 7 bases lining up with TRBD2. V gave up 4 bases and J gave up 0 bases; unmatched junction bases: 9. The CDR3 loop spans 16 amino acids. Germline-derived CDR1 and CDR2 are SQVTM and ANQGSEA. The CDR3 is CSVAPGGRRSYNEQFF. CDR3 DNA sequence: TGCAGCGTTGCCCCGGGGGGTCGACGCTCCTACAATGAGCAGTTCTTC.

There are a few counts of this clonotype. The chain is built from TRBV5-8 and TRBJ1-2; D remains unclear. V was clipped by 0 bases and J by 4 bases, with 10 bases between them. CDR1 and CDR2 from the germline V gene are SGHTS and YDEGEE. This CDR3 region has 14 residues. Here the CDR3 reads CASSLARSSYGYTF. As DNA, the CDR3 is TGTGCCAGCAGCTTGGCCAGGAGCAGCTATGGCTACACCTTC. The full variable domain, with the rest looked up from reference TRBV5-8 and TRBJ1-2, is EAGVTQSPTHLIKTRGQQATLRCSPISGHTSVYWYQQALGLGLQFLLWYDEGEERNRGNFPPRFSGRQFPNYSSELNVNALELEDSALYLCASSLARSSYGYTFGSGTRLTVV.

Here the CDR3 reads CASSHRGLALRTGELFF. In DNA form, the CDR3 reads TGCGCCAGCAGCCACCGAGGACTAGCGCTGAGGACCGGGGAGCTGTTTTTT. The chain carries TRBV4-3 and TRBJ2-2; 9 bases line up with TRBD2. Germline loops: CDR1 LGHNA, CDR2 YSLEER. The CDR3 loop spans 17 amino acids. V trimming: 3 bases; J trimming: 5 bases; junction bases outside the gene matches: 10.

This clonotype was seen only a few times. The rearrangement links TRBV6-5 to TRBJ2-7; D gene ambiguous. Germline V lookup: CDR1 MNHEY, CDR2 SVGAGI. The CDR3 spans 14 residues. The V and J ends lost 3 bases and 2 bases respectively, with 11 bases between them. Here the CDR3 DNA reads TGTGCCAGCAGTTATAAAGGCGGACCCTACGAGCAGTACTTC. Its translation is CASSYKGGPYEQYF.

This clonotype was found a few times. V gene TRBV20-1 combines with J gene TRBJ2-7, with a possible D match to TRBD1 (6 bases). Germline CDR1 DFQATT, CDR2 SNEGSKA (reference sequence). V was cut by 1 base and J by 3 bases, with 13 bases left in between. The CDR3 consists of 14 residues. The CDR3 nucleotides read TGCAGTGCTAGAGGTCGAGGACAGAGCTACGAGCAGTACGTC. Its translation is CSARGRGQSYEQYV.

This clonotype turned up a few times. The chain has TRBV20-1 and TRBJ2-5, with 9 bases aligning to TRBD1. Germline-derived CDR1 and CDR2 are DFQATT and SNEGSKA (reference sequence). The CDR3 is 15 amino acids. V trimming: 5 bases; J trimming: 3 bases; junction bases outside the gene matches: 10. CDR3 loop: CSAAKDDRGEETQYF. For the CDR3, the DNA is TGCAGTGCTGCCAAAGATGACAGGGGGGAAGAGACCCAGTACTTC.